This T cell receptor beta chain was retrieved from a study of T cells in Graves' hyperthyroidism and ophthalmopathy. In germline, CDR1 is LGHDT, CDR2 YNNKEL (reference sequence). The V and J ends lost 5 bases and 7 bases, in that order; junction bases with no gene match: 10. This CDR3 contains 16 residues. What was amplified from RNA transcripts were TCR beta CDR3 regions. HTBI primers drove first-round RT-PCR of the TCR CDR3. One entry per CDR3 protein, called by TCRdb with MiXCR from the multiplex PCR reads. The sample contains a few hundred thousand distinct CDR3 sequences, less than 25% of which appear only once.

The clonotype was recovered from a man aged 18 to 30 with Graves' hyperthyroidism. The rearrangement uses TRBV3-1 and TRBJ2-2, with 10 bases matching TRBD1. Sequenced sample: blood. The DNA for the CDR3 is TGTGCCAGCAGCAGTCGACAGGGGGCGGCGGTCGGGGAGCTGTTTTTT. It yields the protein CASSSRQGAAVGELFF.